These T cell receptor beta chains were read from a single sample in a study of control samples from healthy donors and cancer patients. The table came from immunoSEQ multiplex PCR; TCRdb's copy has only in-frame clones and leaves some out. Among around 120,000 clones listed, 88% were seen once. The sequencing sample was made of blood. The receptor source for this set is a man aged 40-50 years in good health. CDR3s include the opening cysteine and the closing phenylalanine or tryptophan. The D gene is left open where the match is weak. Some rows have no size entry. The others give once, few or many, or a class for an expanded clone.

J	size	D	V	CDR3	DNA
TRBJ1-3	.	.	TRBV25-1	CASIAHSGNTIYF	TGTGCCAGCATAGCCCACTCTGGAAACACCATATATTTT
TRBJ1-4	.	.	TRBV29-1	CSVGGTLGKLFF	TGCAGCGTTGGGGGGACATTAGGAAAACTGTTTTTT
TRBJ2-1	.	TRBD2	TRBV14	CASSANLLAGRQFF	TGTGCCAGCAGCGCCAACCTACTAGCGGGTCGGCAGTTCTTC
TRBJ1-3	once	TRBD1	TRBV9	CASSDGTGRLDSGNTIYF	TGTGCCAGCAGCGACGGGACAGGCAGACTTGACTCTGGAAACACCATATATTTT
TRBJ2-7	.	TRBD1	TRBV5-1	CASSPDRGPYEQYF	TGCGCCAGCAGCCCGGACAGGGGGCCCTACGAGCAGTACTTC
TRBJ2-7	once	.	TRBV21-1	CASSKYLGSAYEQYF	TGTGCCAGCAGCAAATATCTGGGTTCAGCCTACGAGCAGTACTTC
TRBJ1-1	.	.	TRBV2	CASRRMNTEAFF	TGTGCCAGCAGACGGATGAACACTGAAGCTTTCTTT
TRBJ2-7	.	TRBD1	TRBV5-6	CASSFGYVRGRTYEQYF	TGTGCCAGCAGCTTCGGATACGTCAGGGGGCGGACCTACGAGCAGTACTTC
TRBJ1-1	.	TRBD1	TRBV4-1	CASSQDIQGADTEAFF	TGCGCCAGCAGCCAAGATATTCAGGGGGCTGACACTGAAGCTTTCTTT
TRBJ2-3	.	TRBD2	TRBV2	CASSVLAGTDTQYF	TGTGCCAGCAGTGTCCTAGCGGGCACAGATACGCAGTATTTT
TRBJ1-1	.	.	TRBV14	CASSQGGNTEAFF	TGTGCCAGCAGCCAAGGTGGGAACACTGAAGCTTTCTTT
TRBJ2-6	.	TRBD1	TRBV5-1	CASSFGGTGFSGANVLTF	TGCGCCAGCAGCTTTGGGGGGACAGGGTTCTCTGGGGCCAACGTCCTGACTTTC
TRBJ2-3	.	.	TRBV12-3/TRBV12-4	CASSMTVDTQYF	TGTGCCAGCAGCATGACAGTTGATACGCAGTATTTT
TRBJ2-7	.	.	TRBV29-1	CSVEGGGGEQYF	TGCAGCGTTGAAGGGGGGGGCGGCGAGCAGTACTTC
TRBJ1-2	.	.	TRBV29-1	CSVVSSDRYTF	TGCAGCGTTGTGTCTTCTGATCGCTACACCTTC
TRBJ1-1	.	.	TRBV7-8	CASSLRGGPTEAFF	TGTGCCAGCAGCCTAAGGGGGGGCCCCACTGAAGCTTTCTTT
TRBJ2-7	.	.	TRBV5-8	CASSLRAGYEQYF	TGTGCCAGCAGCTTGCGGGCGGGTTACGAGCAGTACTTC
TRBJ2-7	.	.	TRBV9	CASSAISYEQYF	TGTGCCAGCAGCGCAATCTCCTACGAGCAGTACTTC
TRBJ2-1	.	.	TRBV20-1	CSASLYNEQFF	TGCAGTGCCAGTCTGTACAATGAGCAGTTCTTC
TRBJ2-3	.	TRBD2	TRBV24-1	CATSDLAGGQNTQYF	TGTGCCACCAGTGATTTAGCGGGGGGGCAAAATACGCAGTATTTT
TRBJ1-3	.	.	TRBV5-1	CASRESVGGRGGGNTIYF	TGCGCCAGCAGGGAGAGCGTCGGGGGCAGGGGAGGCGGAAACACCATATATTTT
TRBJ1-2	.	.	TRBV25-1	CASSEYGTNYGYTF	TGTGCCAGCAGTGAATATGGGACTAACTATGGCTACACCTTC
TRBJ1-2	.	.	TRBV3-1/TRBV3-2	CASSQSGVGYTF	TGTGCCAGCAGCCAATCGGGGGTTGGCTACACCTTC
TRBJ1-6	.	TRBD1	TRBV3-1/TRBV3-2	CASRGTGAYNSPLHF	TGTGCCAGCAGAGGGACAGGGGCCTATAATTCACCCCTCCACTTT
TRBJ1-2	.	.	TRBV20-1	CSAGLSYGYTF	TGCAGTGCTGGGCTGAGCTATGGCTACACCTTC
TRBJ2-7	.	TRBD1	TRBV24-1	CATSDRQGTYEQYF	TGTGCCACCAGTGATCGACAGGGGACCTACGAGCAGTACTTC
TRBJ2-5	.	.	TRBV7-3	CASSTSGRETQYF	TGTGCCAGCAGCACATCAGGACGGGAGACCCAGTACTTC
TRBJ2-5	.	TRBD1	TRBV3-1/TRBV3-2	CASSPGQGAFMETQYF	TGTGCCAGCAGCCCGGGACAGGGGGCTTTCATGGAGACCCAGTACTTC
TRBJ1-2	.	.	TRBV2	CASSKSRGGPYGYTF	TGTGCCAGCAGTAAGTCCCGGGGAGGACCGTATGGCTACACCTTC
TRBJ1-3	.	.	TRBV12-5	CASGFYFGGQLISGNTIYF	TGTGCTAGTGGTTTTTATTTCGGTGGACAGCTAATCTCTGGAAACACCATATATTTT
TRBJ1-1	.	TRBD1	TRBV5-6	CASSKGANLRTEAFF	TGTGCCAGCAGCAAGGGGGCAAACTTGAGGACTGAAGCTTTCTTT
TRBJ2-1	.	.	TRBV5-6	CASSSTGDQFF	TGTGCCAGCAGTTCCACAGGAGATCAGTTCTTC
TRBJ2-5	.	.	TRBV7-2	CASSLENRREETQYF	TGTGCCAGCAGCTTAGAGAATAGGCGGGAAGAGACCCAGTACTTC
TRBJ2-1	.	TRBD2	TRBV7-9	CASSLVSSGGPRFF	TGTGCCAGCAGCTTAGTGTCGAGCGGGGGGCCTCGGTTCTTC
TRBJ1-6	.	.	TRBV27	CASSLSRGRGSYNSPLHF	TGTGCCAGCAGTTTATCGAGGGGGAGGGGGTCCTATAATTCACCCCTCCACTTT
TRBJ2-5	.	.	TRBV7-8	CASIGARAETQYF	TGTGCCAGCATCGGGGCTCGGGCGGAGACCCAGTACTTC
TRBJ2-7	.	.	TRBV28	CASSWDRDLYEQYF	TGTGCCAGCAGTTGGGACCGGGACCTTTACGAGCAGTACTTC
TRBJ1-3	once	.	TRBV5-6	CASSWALPSGNTIYF	TGTGCCAGCAGCTGGGCCCTACCCTCTGGAAACACCATATATTTT
TRBJ1-1	.	.	TRBV29-1	CSVRVTEAFF	TGCAGCGTGAGGGTTACTGAAGCTTTCTTT
TRBJ2-2	.	TRBD1	TRBV19	CASRTGGSGELFF	TGTGCCAGTAGAACAGGGGGCAGCGGGGAGCTGTTTTTT
TRBJ2-2	.	.	TRBV3-1/TRBV3-2	CASSRPGGTNTGELFF	TGTGCCAGCAGCCGCCCGGGGGGCACGAACACCGGGGAGCTGTTTTTT
TRBJ1-4	.	.	TRBV5-5	CASSLAAAALERKLFF	TGTGCCAGCAGCTTGGCGGCGGCTGCCTTAGAGAGGAAACTGTTTTTT
TRBJ1-5	.	TRBD1	TRBV15	CATSRQQGASQPQHF	TGTGCCACCAGCAGGCAACAGGGGGCTTCCCAGCCCCAGCATTTT
TRBJ2-2	medium-sized	TRBD2	TRBV24-1	CATSDPSGTSGPPGAGELFF	TGTGCCACCAGTGATCCATCCGGGACTAGCGGTCCTCCTGGCGCCGGGGAGCTGTTTTTT
TRBJ1-3	.	.	TRBV15	CATSPPSGNTIYF	TGTGCCACCAGCCCTCCGAGCGGAAACACCATATATTTT
TRBJ1-1	.	.	TRBV18	CASSPSQNTEAFF	TGTGCCAGCTCACCAAGCCAGAACACTGAAGCTTTCTTT
TRBJ1-2	.	.	TRBV6-5	CASSSLTRQVYGYTF	TGTGCCAGCAGTTCCTTGACTCGACAGGTCTATGGCTACACCTTC
TRBJ1-1	.	.	TRBV10-3	CAISESPHTEAFF	TGTGCCATCAGTGAGTCCCCCCACACTGAAGCTTTCTTT
TRBJ2-1	.	.	TRBV10-1	CASSGGRNTYNEQFF	TGCGCCAGCAGTGGTGGGCGGAATACCTACAATGAGCAGTTCTTC
TRBJ2-1	.	.	TRBV7-2	CASAVSSYNEQFF	TGTGCCAGCGCAGTGAGCTCCTACAATGAGCAGTTCTTC
TRBJ2-3	.	.	TRBV3-1/TRBV3-2	CASSQADTQYF	TGTGCCAGCAGCCAAGCAGATACGCAGTATTTT
TRBJ1-4	.	TRBD1	TRBV14	CASSQLQGGTNEKLFF	TGTGCCAGCAGCCAACTCCAGGGGGGAACTAATGAAAAACTGTTTTTT
TRBJ1-2	.	.	TRBV18	CASSPQEGTYGYTF	TGTGCCAGCTCACCACAGGAGGGTACATATGGCTACACCTTC
TRBJ1-2	.	.	TRBV5-1	CASPGPNYGYTF	TGCGCCAGTCCGGGCCCTAACTATGGCTACACCTTC
TRBJ1-3	.	.	TRBV12-3/TRBV12-4	CASSDSGNTIYF	TGTGCCAGCAGCGACTCGGGAAACACCATATATTTT